In this sample, the clone carrying this T cell receptor beta chain turned up a few times. Its antigen is still unknown. CDR1 and CDR2 from the germline V gene are KGHSH and LQKENI. The CDR3 runs to 13 residues. The ends were cut back, 2 bases at V and 3 bases at J, with 6 bases in the middle. From the 5' RACE reads, TCRdb called clonotypes with MiXCR, one entry per CDR3 protein. Of around 320,000 distinct CDR3 sequences in the sample, about 13% were seen once. This record belongs to a study of T-cell memory formation after mild COVID-19. Study conclusions and caveats: Prior to infection, memory already included some responding clones, suggesting cross-reactive memory joined. Among contracting clones, CD4+ were mainly CM/EM and CD8+ enriched in EMRA.

V and J are TRBV18 and TRBJ2-3; D not resolved. The receptor was isolated from a man between 18 and 35 years old who had mild COVID-19 (a few samples of this study predate the infection). Cell type and time point are not known. Sequenced sample: PBMCs or a T cell subset sorted from them (not recorded which). In DNA form, the CDR3 reads TGTGCCAGCTCACCATCCCAGACAGATACGCAGTATTTT. As protein: CASSPSQTDTQYF.